The 8 T cell receptor beta chains in this list originate from one sample, sequenced in a study of Graves' ophthalmopathy and Graves' hyperthyroidism. CDR3 regions of TCR beta were amplified from RNA transcripts. RT-PCR was first run with HTBI primers, then multiplex PCR in a second round. TCRdb itself ran the multiplex PCR reads through MiXCR, one entry per CDR3 protein. Counted here are approximately 1.2 million distinct CDR3 sequences, about 36% occurring once; the ten biggest clones make up around 10%. The sample consisted of peripheral blood or thyroid tissue (not recorded which). These receptors were obtained from an adult man with Graves' hyperthyroidism.

This clonotype has a handful of counts. The chain carries TRBV7-9 and TRBJ2-7, with D possibly TRBD1 on 6 matching bases. CDR3 length: 14 residues. V was cut by 0 bases and J by 3 bases, with 9 bases left in between. The germline CDR1 and CDR2 sequences are SEHNR and FQNEAQ (reference sequence). The CDR3 bases are TGTGCCAGCAGCTTAGCGGACAGAATCTACGAGCAGTACTTC. As protein: CASSLADRIYEQYF.

Worth noting for this clonotype: Here the CDR3 omits its conserved ending phenylalanine or tryptophan, so a read error is the likely source. Because the CDR3's place on the DNA is in doubt, the DNA is left out and the CDR3 is given as listed by TCRdb. The CDR3 region is CASSRGADR. This chain joins TRBV12-3 or TRBV12-4 and TRBJ1-5; TRBD1 is the table's D call and was not checked against the DNA. The CDR3 extends over 9 residues, inclusive of both ends.

This clonotype was seen only a few times. J is TRBJ2-7 and V is TRBV5-1, with D tentatively TRBD2 (6 bases). Deletions cut 7 bases from V and 4 bases from J, with 9 bases between. From germline, CDR1 is SGHRS and CDR2 YFSETQ. The length of the CDR3 is 11 residues. CDR3 bases: TGCGCCAGCCGCGCGGGGTACGAGCAGTACTTC. This codes for CASRAGYEQYF. Looking up the rest from reference TRBV5-1 and TRBJ2-7 gives the full variable domain: KAGVTQTPRYLIKTRGQQVTLSCSPISGHRSVSWYQQTPGQGLQFLFEYFSETQRNKGNFPGRFSGRQFSNSRSEMNVSTLELGDSALYLCASRAGYEQYFGPGTRLTVT.

V usage is TRBV5-4 and J usage is TRBJ2-5, with TRBD2 matching over 7 bases. This CDR3 is built from 13 residues. CDR1 and CDR2 from the germline V gene are SGHNT and YYREEE (reference sequence). V lost 10 bases to trimming and J lost 2 bases; unmatched junction nucleotides: 8. CDR3 coding DNA: TGTGCCCAGACGGTGGGGGGGCAAGAGACCCAGTACTTC. Translating it yields CAQTVGGQETQYF.

As concerns this clonotype: An end of the junction does not agree with germline; a read error may underlie this. The rearrangement joins TRBV12-3 or TRBV12-4 to TRBJ2-7, with TRBD1 as a possible D gene (6 bases). The CDR3 extends over 15 amino acids. The CDR3 loop reads CAGSDGGGHAYEQYF. CDR3 DNA: TGTGCCGGCAGTGATGGGGGCGGGCACGCCTACGAGCAGTACTTC.

The chain employs TRBV2 and TRBJ1-1; D may be TRBD1 (5 bases). CDR3 length equals 15 residues. The V gene lost 6 bases and the J gene lost 0 bases, with 14 bases spanning the gap. Germline-derived CDR1 and CDR2 are SNHLY and FYNNEI. The CDR3 nucleotides are TGTGCCAGCAGCCTACAGGTGGGTGTGAACACTGAAGCTTTCTTT. Protein: CASSLQVGVNTEAFF.

This clonotype was observed many times. The chain couples TRBV20-1 to TRBJ2-7; the D is unclear. This CDR3 region has 13 residues. The germline gives CDR1 DFQATT, CDR2 SNEGSKA (reference sequence). V lost 3 bases to trimming and J lost 2 bases, with 11 bases between them. The DNA of the CDR3 is TGCAGTGCTAGCGGCACATCCCCCTACGAGCAGTACTTC. This codes for CSASGTSPYEQYF.

This clonotype was seen only a few times. The rearrangement joins TRBV6-5 to TRBJ2-5; tentatively, D is TRBD1 or TRBD2 (5 bases each). Per germline, CDR1 MNHEY and CDR2 SVGAGI. This CDR3 has 15 residues. The ends were cut back, 0 bases at V and 0 bases at J, with 8 bases in the middle. CDR3: CASSYSVGDQETQYF. CDR3 sequence (DNA): TGTGCCAGCAGTTACTCGGTGGGGGACCAAGAGACCCAGTACTTC.